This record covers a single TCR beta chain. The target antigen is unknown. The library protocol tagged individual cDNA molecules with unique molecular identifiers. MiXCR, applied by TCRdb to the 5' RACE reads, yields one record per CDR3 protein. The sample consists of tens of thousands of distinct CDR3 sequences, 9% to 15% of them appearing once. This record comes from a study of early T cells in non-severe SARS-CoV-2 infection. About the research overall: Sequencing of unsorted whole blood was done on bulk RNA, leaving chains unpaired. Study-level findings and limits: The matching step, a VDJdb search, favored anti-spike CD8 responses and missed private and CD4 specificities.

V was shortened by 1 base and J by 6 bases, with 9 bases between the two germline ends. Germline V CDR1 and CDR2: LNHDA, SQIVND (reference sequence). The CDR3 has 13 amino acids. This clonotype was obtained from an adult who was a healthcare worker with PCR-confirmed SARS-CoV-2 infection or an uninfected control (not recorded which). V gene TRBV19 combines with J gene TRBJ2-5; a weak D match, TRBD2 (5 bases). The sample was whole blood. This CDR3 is CASSIGSGQTQYF. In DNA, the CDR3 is TGTGCCAGTAGTATAGGCAGCGGTCAGACCCAGTACTTC.